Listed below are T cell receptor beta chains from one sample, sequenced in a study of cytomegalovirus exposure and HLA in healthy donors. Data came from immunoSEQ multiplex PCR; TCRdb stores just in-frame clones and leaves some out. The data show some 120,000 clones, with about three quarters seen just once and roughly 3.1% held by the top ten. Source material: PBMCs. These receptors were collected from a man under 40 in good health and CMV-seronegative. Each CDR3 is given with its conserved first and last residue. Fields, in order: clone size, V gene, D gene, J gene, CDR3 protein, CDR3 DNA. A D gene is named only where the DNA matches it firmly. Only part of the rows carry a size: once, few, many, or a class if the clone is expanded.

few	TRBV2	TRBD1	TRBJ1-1	CASSSHRGPGTEAFF	TGTGCCAGCAGTAGCCACAGGGGACCGGGCACTGAAGCTTTCTTT
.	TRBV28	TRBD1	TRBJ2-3	CASTSPGQGGDTQYF	TGTGCCAGCACCTCCCCGGGACAGGGCGGCGATACGCAGTATTTT
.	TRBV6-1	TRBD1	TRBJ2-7	CASSDYRTGVYEQYF	TGTGCCAGCAGTGACTACCGGACAGGGGTTTACGAGCAGTACTTC
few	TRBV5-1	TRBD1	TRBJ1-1	CASSYGTGGETEAFF	TGCGCCAGCAGCTACGGGACAGGGGGAGAGACTGAAGCTTTCTTT
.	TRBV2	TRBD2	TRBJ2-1	CATSGRSSYNEQFF	TGTGCCACTAGCGGGAGGAGCTCCTACAATGAGCAGTTCTTC
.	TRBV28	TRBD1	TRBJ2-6	CAISLQGRPGANVLTF	TGTGCCATTTCCCTACAGGGGCGCCCTGGGGCCAACGTCCTGACTTTC
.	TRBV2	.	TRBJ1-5	CASSDSASEWPQHF	TGTGCCAGCAGTGACAGCGCGAGTGAGTGGCCCCAGCATTTT
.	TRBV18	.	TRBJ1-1	CASSPPGGTEAFF	TGTGCCAGCTCACCACCAGGGGGCACTGAAGCTTTCTTT
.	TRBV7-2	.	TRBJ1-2	CASSLSSLANYGYTF	TGTGCCAGCAGCTTATCCTCTCTAGCTAACTATGGCTACACCTTC
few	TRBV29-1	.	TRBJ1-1	CSVSRTAGDTEAFF	TGCAGCGTTTCTAGGACCGCGGGGGACACTGAAGCTTTCTTT
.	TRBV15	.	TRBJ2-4	CATSREGSGIAKNIQYF	TGTGCCACCAGCAGAGAGGGTAGCGGAATAGCCAAAAACATTCAGTACTTC
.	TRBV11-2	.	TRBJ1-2	CASSLEAGTNYGYTF	TGTGCCAGCAGCTTAGAGGCAGGGACTAACTATGGCTACACCTTC
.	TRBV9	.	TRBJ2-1	CASSAGTPSYNEQFF	TGTGCCAGCAGCGCAGGGACTCCCTCCTACAATGAGCAGTTCTTC
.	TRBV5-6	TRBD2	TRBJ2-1	CASSLSGGRAVEQFF	TGTGCCAGCAGCTTGTCCGGCGGGAGGGCCGTTGAGCAGTTCTTC
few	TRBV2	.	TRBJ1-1	CASSSEEAEAFF	TGTGCCAGCAGTTCCGAGGAGGCTGAAGCTTTCTTT
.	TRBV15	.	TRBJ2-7	CATSRQGSSYEQYF	TGTGCCACCAGCAGACAGGGCAGCTCCTACGAGCAGTACTTC
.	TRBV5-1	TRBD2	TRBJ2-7	CASSSRTSGPYEQYF	TGCGCCAGCAGCTCAAGGACTAGCGGCCCCTACGAGCAGTACTTC
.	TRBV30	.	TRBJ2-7	CAWTRGSGEQYF	TGTGCCTGGACCAGGGGTTCGGGGGAGCAGTACTTC
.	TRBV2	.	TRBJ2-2	CASIVQAGAGELFF	TGTGCCAGCATCGTCCAGGCAGGGGCCGGGGAGCTGTTTTTT
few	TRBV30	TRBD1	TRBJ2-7	CAWGKQGTVYEQYF	TGTGCCTGGGGAAAACAGGGGACCGTCTACGAGCAGTACTTC
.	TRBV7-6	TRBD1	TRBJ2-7	CASSLERDSYEQYF	TGTGCCAGCAGCTTAGAACGGGACAGCTACGAGCAGTACTTC
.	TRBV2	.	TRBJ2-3	CASSEEGVGTDTQYF	TGTGCCAGCAGTGAAGAAGGGGTCGGCACAGATACGCAGTATTTT
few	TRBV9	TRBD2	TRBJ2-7	CASSPRRLAGITYEQYF	TGTGCCAGCAGCCCGAGGAGACTAGCGGGGATAACCTACGAGCAGTACTTC
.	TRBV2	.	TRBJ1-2	CASSETPKDTRHGYTF	TGTGCCAGCAGTGAAACCCCCAAGGACACGAGGCATGGCTACACCTTC
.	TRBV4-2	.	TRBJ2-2	CASSQERDTNTGELFF	TGTGCCAGCAGCCAAGAGCGAGATACGAACACCGGGGAGCTGTTTTTT
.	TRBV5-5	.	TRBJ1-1	CASSLVRRVTEAFF	TGTGCCAGCAGCTTGGTTCGCAGGGTCACTGAAGCTTTCTTT
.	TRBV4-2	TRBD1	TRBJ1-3	CASSQLTGGNSGNTIYF	TGTGCCAGCAGCCAATTAACAGGGGGCAACTCTGGAAACACCATATATTTT
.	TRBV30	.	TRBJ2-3	CAWGLSTDTQYF	TGTGCCTGGGGACTAAGCACAGATACGCAGTATTTT
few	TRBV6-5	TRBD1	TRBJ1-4	CASRGGQGRGEKLFF	TGTGCCAGCAGGGGGGGACAGGGTAGAGGAGAAAAACTGTTTTTT
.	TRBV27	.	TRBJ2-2	CASSLRRSIANTGELFF	TGTGCCAGCAGTTTACGGAGGTCCATAGCGAACACCGGGGAGCTGTTTTTT